The rows below give T cell receptor beta chains drawn from one sample of a study of cytomegalovirus exposure and HLA in healthy donors. Sequenced by immunoSEQ multiplex PCR; TCRdb stores in-frame clones only, minus some. The sample lists more than 75,000 clones; about 85% were seen once. Input material: PBMCs. The source is a woman in her thirties or forties in good health and CMV-seropositive. Each CDR3 is given with its conserved first and last residue. Fields, in order: CDR3 DNA, CDR3 protein, D gene, clone size, V gene, J gene, CDR3 length. A D gene is named only where the DNA matches it firmly. The size of a clone is reported for some rows only, either as once, few or many, or as a class for expanded clones.

DNA: TGTGCCAGCAGCGTACAGGGGGGACAAGCGGCTAGCACAGATACGCAGTATTTT
CDR3: CASSVQGGQAASTDTQYF
D: NA
size: few
V: TRBV9
J: TRBJ2-3
length: 18

DNA: TGTGCCAGCAGTACCCTACTAGCGGGAGGGCCCTCGTCTCTTCAGTACTTC
CDR3: CASSTLLAGGPSSLQYF
D: TRBD2
size: NA
V: TRBV28
J: TRBJ2-4
length: 17

DNA: TGTGCCAGCAGTTCCCGGGACAGAGGTTTCAGTTGGGCAGCCTACAATGAGCAGTTCTTC
CDR3: CASSSRDRGFSWAAYNEQFF
D: TRBD1
size: NA
V: TRBV28
J: TRBJ2-1
length: 20

DNA: TGTGCCAGCAGTTCAGACACCGGGACAGGGCCCTACAATGAGCAGTTCTTC
CDR3: CASSSDTGTGPYNEQFF
D: TRBD1
size: once
V: TRBV27
J: TRBJ2-1
length: 17

DNA: TGTGCCAGCAGTTTTGAAGCGAGACGGAGTACCTACGAGCAGTACTTC
CDR3: CASSFEARRSTYEQYF
D: NA
size: NA
V: TRBV28
J: TRBJ2-7
length: 16

DNA: TGTGCCAGCAGCTGGAGCTACGAGCAGTACTTC
CDR3: CASSWSYEQYF
D: NA
size: NA
V: TRBV5-5
J: TRBJ2-7
length: 11

DNA: TGTGCCAGCAGCTCCGGACAGGCCTCCAATCAGCCCCAGCATTTT
CDR3: CASSSGQASNQPQHF
D: TRBD1
size: NA
V: TRBV9
J: TRBJ1-5
length: 15

DNA: TGTGCCAGCACCTCCTCAAGCGGGATTGGGAATGAGCAGTTCTTC
CDR3: CASTSSSGIGNEQFF
D: TRBD2
size: NA
V: TRBV9
J: TRBJ2-1
length: 15

DNA: TGTGCCAGCTCCCCCAGTAGGACAGGACCCAACTATGGCTACACCTTC
CDR3: CASSPSRTGPNYGYTF
D: TRBD1
size: NA
V: TRBV18
J: TRBJ1-2
length: 16

DNA: TGCGCCAGCAGCGAGGACAGGACCAACCCATGGGCTTTCTTT
CDR3: CASSEDRTNPWAFF
D: TRBD1
size: NA
V: TRBV4-1
J: TRBJ1-1
length: 14

DNA: TGTGCCAGTAGTCCGGGGACAGGGGTCGGATCAATGGCCTACGAGCAGTACTTC
CDR3: CASSPGTGVGSMAYEQYF
D: TRBD1
size: NA
V: TRBV19
J: TRBJ2-7
length: 18

DNA: TGTGCCAGCAGTTACGGGACTTTCTACGAGCAGTACTTC
CDR3: CASSYGTFYEQYF
D: NA
size: NA
V: TRBV6-5
J: TRBJ2-7
length: 13